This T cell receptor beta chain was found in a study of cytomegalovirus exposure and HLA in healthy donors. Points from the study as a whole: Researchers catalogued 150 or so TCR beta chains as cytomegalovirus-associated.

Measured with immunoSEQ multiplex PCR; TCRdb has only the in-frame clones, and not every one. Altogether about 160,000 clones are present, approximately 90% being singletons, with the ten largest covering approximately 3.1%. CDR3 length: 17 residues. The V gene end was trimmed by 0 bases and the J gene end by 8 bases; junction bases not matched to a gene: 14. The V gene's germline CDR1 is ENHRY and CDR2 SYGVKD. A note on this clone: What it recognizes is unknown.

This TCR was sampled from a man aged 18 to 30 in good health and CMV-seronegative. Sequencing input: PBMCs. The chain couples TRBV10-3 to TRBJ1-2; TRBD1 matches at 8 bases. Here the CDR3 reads CAISESAPGQEDEGYTF. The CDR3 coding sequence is TGTGCCATCAGTGAGTCTGCCCCGGGACAGGAAGATGAGGGCTACACCTTC.